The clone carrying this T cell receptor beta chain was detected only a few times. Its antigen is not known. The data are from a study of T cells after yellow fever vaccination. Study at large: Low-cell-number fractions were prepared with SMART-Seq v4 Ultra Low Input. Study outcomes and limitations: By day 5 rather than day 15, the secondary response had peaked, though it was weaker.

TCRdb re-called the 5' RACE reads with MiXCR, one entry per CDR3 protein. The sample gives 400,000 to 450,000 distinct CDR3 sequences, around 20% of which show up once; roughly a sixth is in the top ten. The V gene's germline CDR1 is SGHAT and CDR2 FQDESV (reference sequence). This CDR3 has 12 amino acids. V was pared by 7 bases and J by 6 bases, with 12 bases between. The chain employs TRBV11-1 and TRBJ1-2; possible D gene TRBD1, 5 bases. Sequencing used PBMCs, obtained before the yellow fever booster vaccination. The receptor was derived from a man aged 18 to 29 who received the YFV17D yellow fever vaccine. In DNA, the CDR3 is TGTGCCAGCAACTCCGGCAGGGATGGCTACACCTTC. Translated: CASNSGRDGYTF.